This TCR delta chain derives from a study of Vδ1+ human thymocytes. Findings of the study overall: Highly polyclonal TRG and TRD repertoires with Gaussian CDR3 length distributions appeared in thymus. Thymic delta-chain repertoires held approximately 19% Vdelta2 sequences and few Vdelta3, despite high sort purity. Unexpected Vdelta2 sequences could cause misinterpretation of bulk repertoire data.

This CDR3 is built from 20 residues. The V gene's germline CDR1 is TSWWSYY and CDR2 QGS. Unmatched junction bases numbered 17, after V lost 3 bases and J lost 2 bases. With respect to this clone: The target antigen is unknown.

The template was reverse-transcribed extracted RNA. The CDR3 regions were amplified by multiplex PCR from V-gene primers to a constant-region primer. TCRdb made new clone calls on the multiplex PCR reads using CATT. The sample has fewer than 30,000 delta-chain clones; under 8% are singletons. After alphabeta T cell depletion, CD3+ Vdelta1+ Vdelta2- thymocytes were sorted. Between roughly 98% and 99.6% of sorted thymocytes were Vdelta1+. Sequencing was carried out using Vdelta1+ gamma-delta thymocytes from the thymus. Subset meaning: FACS-sorted CD3+ TCRalphabeta- TCRVdelta1+ TCRVdelta2- thymocytes. The receptor was derived from a girl under two years old who had congenital heart surgery. The rearrangement joins TRDV1 to TRDJ1; 11 bases match TRDD3. For the CDR3, the DNA is TGTGCTCTTGGGGACCCAGATTCCGGGTACTGGGGGATATATACCGATAAACTCATCTTT. Translation gives CALGDPDSGYWGIYTDKLIF.